A single sample gave rise to the 29 T cell receptor beta chains below, sequenced in a study of STAT5B mutations in CD4+ large granular lymphocyte leukemia. The protocol was immunoSEQ multiplex PCR, while the TCRdb copy is restricted to in-frame clones and leaves out a portion. Of 35,000 to 45,000 clones listed, around 86% are singletons. Sequencing input: CD4+ T cells from blood buffy coats. The receptors here all came from a human donor in good health.

The chain joins TRBV28 to TRBJ2-7; D assignment may be TRBD1 or TRBD2 (5 bases each). This CDR3 is built from 14 residues. The V gene lost 10 bases and the J gene lost 4 bases, with 20 bases spanning the gap. Germline V gene data show CDR1 as MDHEN and CDR2 as SYDVKM. The DNA of the CDR3 is TGTGCCACGCACTCCGGGACGGAGCGGTACGAGCAGTACTTC. Translated, it gives CATHSGTERYEQYF.

This clone was picked up one time. J is TRBJ2-4 and V is TRBV2; TRBD2 aligns across 8 bases. Germline values: CDR1 SNHLY, CDR2 FYNNEI. J gave up 8 bases and V 2 bases, and 5 bases lay outside the gene matches. The CDR3 loop spans 14 amino acids. In DNA form, the CDR3 reads TGTGCCAGCAGTGAAAACCCCGGGGGGGACATTCAGTACTTC. It translates to CASSENPGGDIQYF.

The V call is TRBV11-2, the J call TRBJ2-7, with 7 nucleotides matching TRBD1. The CDR3 extends over 13 amino acids. Germline trimming cut 4 bases from V and 1 base from J; bases unmatched to any gene: 1. The germline CDR1 and CDR2 sequences are SGHAT and FQNNGV. CDR3 protein: CASSWGQSYEQYF. The DNA for the CDR3 is TGTGCCAGCAGCTGGGGACAGTCCTACGAGCAGTACTTC.

This clone was picked up a small number of times. This CDR3 is CASSSSGTGLSFEQFF. DNA for the CDR3: TGTGCCAGCAGTTCCTCCGGGACAGGGTTAAGTTTTGAGCAGTTCTTC. The chain combines TRBV6-5 with TRBJ2-1, with 9 bases that match TRBD1. After removal of 4 bases from V and 9 bases from J, the junction contained 13 bases not matched to a gene. Germline V gene data show CDR1 as MNHEY and CDR2 as SVGAGI. The CDR3 is made up of 16 amino acids.

This sequence joins TRBV6-1 and TRBJ1-5, with TRBD1 as a possible D gene (5 bases). This CDR3 spans 14 amino acids. The V gene's germline CDR1 is MNHNS and CDR2 SASEGT. The V and J ends lost 2 bases and 9 bases respectively, with 14 bases between them. CDR3 sequence reads: CASSEKAGQRPQHF. The CDR3, as DNA: TGTGCCAGCAGTGAAAAGGCAGGGCAGCGGCCCCAGCATTTT.

The chain couples TRBV7-2 to TRBJ1-1; possible D gene TRBD1, 5 bases. Germline CDR1 SGHTA, CDR2 FQGNSA. The CDR3 sequence is 12 residues long. V dropped 3 bases and J dropped 6 bases, with 8 bases sitting between them. The CDR3 protein is CASSFGGAEAFF. Written as DNA, the CDR3 is TGTGCCAGCAGCTTTGGGGGGGCTGAAGCTTTCTTT.

This rearrangement joins TRBV5-1 to TRBJ2-5, with 11 positions matching TRBD1. This CDR3 comprises 16 residues. The V gene end was trimmed by 4 bases and the J gene end by 0 bases; junction bases not matched to a gene: 5. Germline CDR1 reads SGHRS; CDR2 reads YFSETQ. CDR3 DNA: TGCGCCAGCAGCCCCGGGACAGGGGGTTACCAAGAGACCCAGTACTTC. This sequence encodes CASSPGTGGYQETQYF.

The chain couples TRBV29-1 to TRBJ2-3; 7 bases are a match to TRBD2. Germline CDR1 reads SQVTM; CDR2 reads ANQGSEA. The CDR3 has 13 amino acids. V shed 6 bases, J shed 0 bases, and the junction held 3 bases outside the gene matches. CDR3 sequence (DNA): TGCAGCGTGGGGAGGGTTAGCACAGATACGCAGTATTTT. It codes for CSVGRVSTDTQYF.

The V gene is TRBV2, the J gene TRBJ1-1; a possible D gene is TRBD1 (5 bases). Germline loops: CDR1 SNHLY, CDR2 FYNNEI. CDR3 length: 13 amino acids. Trimming pared 1 base from V and 3 bases from J, leaving 6 bases between. This chain's CDR3 is CASSEEGYTEAFF. The CDR3, as DNA: TGTGCCAGCAGTGAAGAGGGGTACACTGAAGCTTTCTTT.

V and J are TRBV5-1 and TRBJ2-7, with D perhaps TRBD2 (5 bases). V was cut by 3 bases and J by 3 bases, with 10 bases left in between. From germline, CDR1 is SGHRS and CDR2 YFSETQ. This CDR3 spans 13 amino acids. The chain's CDR3 is CASSSNGDYEQYF. Written as DNA, the CDR3 is TGCGCCAGCAGCTCAAACGGGGACTACGAGCAGTACTTC.

In this sample, this clone turned up once. V usage is TRBV6-1 and J usage is TRBJ2-1; D call uncertain. Germline V gene lookup returns CDR1 MNHNS and CDR2 SASEGT. The length of the CDR3 is 13 residues. V lost 8 bases and J 4 bases, leaving 12 bases between the germline ends. Here the CDR3 reads CASRTLGYNEQFF. In DNA, the CDR3 is TGTGCCAGCCGTACGTTGGGGTACAATGAGCAGTTCTTC.

This chain joins TRBV27 and TRBJ2-7; tentative D call: TRBD2 (6 bases). This CDR3 is built from 14 residues. Germline V gene data show CDR1 as MNHEY and CDR2 as SMNVEV (reference sequence). The germline V and J ends were trimmed by 4 bases and 2 bases, with 12 bases remaining between them. The CDR3 DNA reads TGTGCCAGCAGTTCTGTAGGGACTGCCTACGAGCAGTACTTC. Its protein product is CASSSVGTAYEQYF.

The chain uses TRBV5-5 and TRBJ1-5; maybe TRBD1 (6 bases). Germline CDR1 and CDR2: SGHKS and YYEKEE (reference sequence). Trimming removed 0 bases from V and 5 bases from J, with 9 bases in between. The CDR3 runs 14 residues. CDR3 nucleotide sequence: TGTGCCAGCAGCTTGGGGGACACCTATCAGCCCCAGCATTTT. It is translated as CASSLGDTYQPQHF.

The J gene is TRBJ1-2, the V gene TRBV28; 10 nucleotides line up with TRBD1. The CDR3 runs to 14 residues. Germline CDR1 is MDHEN and CDR2 is SYDVKM. V trimming: 6 bases; J trimming: 4 bases; junction bases outside the gene matches: 5. CDR3 in amino acids: CASSPGQGIYGYTF. The CDR3 DNA sequence: TGTGCCAGCAGCCCGGGACAGGGGATCTATGGCTACACCTTC.

This chain uses TRBV29-1 with TRBJ2-5, with 7 nucleotides matching TRBD1. J gave up 4 bases and V 6 bases, and 2 bases lay outside the gene matches. Looked up from germline, CDR1 is SQVTM and CDR2 is ANQGSEA. CDR3 length: 11 amino acids. The DNA for the CDR3 is TGCAGCGTAGCAGGGGGAGAGACCCAGTACTTC. Protein product: CSVAGGETQYF.

The chain combines TRBV4-1 with TRBJ1-1, with D possibly matching TRBD1 (6 bases). This CDR3 comprises 13 residues. Between the trimmed V and J ends, which lost 6 bases and 5 bases, there was a span of 13 bases. CDR1 MGHRA and CDR2 YSYEKL come from the germline V gene. The CDR3 reads CASSAQGFTEAFF. The CDR3 region has the DNA TGCGCCAGCAGTGCACAGGGTTTTACTGAAGCTTTCTTT.

The J gene is TRBJ1-5, the V gene TRBV27; D possibly corresponds to TRBD1 (5 bases). CDR3 length equals 14 residues. Trimming pared 3 bases from V and 0 bases from J, leaving 6 bases between. The germline gives CDR1 MNHEY, CDR2 SMNVEV (reference sequence). CDR3 region: CASSFDSSNQPQHF. CDR3 DNA sequence: TGTGCCAGCAGTTTTGACAGTAGCAATCAGCCCCAGCATTTT.

The chain uses TRBV7-3 and TRBJ2-1, with TRBD1 matching 8 bases. The CDR3 sequence is 15 residues long. The V segment lost 5 bases and the J segment 4 bases; nucleotides outside the gene matches: 7. Germline V lookup: CDR1 SGHTA, CDR2 FQGTGA. The CDR3 bases are TGTGCCAGCAGCCCACGGGACAGGCAATACAATGAGCAGTTCTTC. As protein: CASSPRDRQYNEQFF.

The gene calls are TRBV18 and TRBJ1-2; weak D call: TRBD1 (5 bases). The germline gives CDR1 KGHSH, CDR2 LQKENI. This CDR3 is built from 12 residues. V dropped 4 bases and J dropped 8 bases, with 11 bases sitting between them. In DNA, the CDR3 is TGTGCCAGCTCACGAAGGGGTGAGGGCTACACCTTC. It translates to CASSRRGEGYTF.

The rearrangement joins TRBV11-2 to TRBJ1-1; D ambiguous. Germline CDR1 reads SGHAT; CDR2 reads FQNNGV. This CDR3 is built from 15 residues. Trimming took 3 bases from V and 2 from J, leaving 13 bases between them. The CDR3 DNA reads TGTGCCAGCAGCTTGGGAATGACGGTAAACACTGAAGCTTTCTTT. Encoded protein: CASSLGMTVNTEAFF.

The V call is TRBV19, the J call TRBJ2-5; 10 nucleotides align to TRBD1. V shed 8 bases, J shed 3 bases, and the junction held 3 bases outside the gene matches. Germline V gene sequence: CDR1 LNHDA, CDR2 SQIVND (reference sequence). The length of the CDR3 is 13 residues. The CDR3 protein is CASADRGKETQYF. In DNA, the CDR3 is TGTGCCAGTGCGGACAGGGGGAAAGAGACCCAGTACTTC.

CDR3 residues: CASSDSPGGRVYF. In DNA, the CDR3 is TGTGCCAGCAGTGACTCCCCGGGGGGTCGGGTGTATTTT. V and J are TRBV6-4 and TRBJ2-3; 7 bases fit TRBD2. The germline V gene has CDR1 MRHNA and CDR2 SNTAGT. CDR3 length: 13 residues. Losses at the gene ends were 0 bases for V and 14 bases for J; bases not matched to a gene: 8.

The rearrangement joins TRBV30 to TRBJ2-1; 9 bases agree with TRBD2. The CDR3 has 15 amino acids. Trimming removed 0 bases from V and 6 bases from J; junction bases left unmatched: 6. Germline V gene data show CDR1 as GTSNPN and CDR2 as SVGIG (reference sequence). CDR3 in amino acids: CAWSVRLAGSNEQFF. CDR3 DNA: TGTGCCTGGAGTGTCCGGCTAGCGGGATCCAATGAGCAGTTCTTC.

The chain is built from TRBV19 and TRBJ2-3; 9 nucleotides align to TRBD1. The CDR3 has 15 amino acids. Germline CDR1 is LNHDA and CDR2 is SQIVND (reference sequence). Germline trimming cut 5 bases from V and 2 bases from J; bases unmatched to any gene: 5. CDR3 DNA: TGTGCCAGTAGTGAAACAGGGGGCTTCACAGATACGCAGTATTTT. Translated: CASSETGGFTDTQYF.

The chain recombines TRBV18 with TRBJ2-1; 12 nucleotides align to TRBD2. The germline gives CDR1 KGHSH, CDR2 LQKENI. The V segment lost 1 base and the J segment 0 bases; nucleotides outside the gene matches: 4. This CDR3 comprises 18 residues. CDR3 DNA sequence: TGTGCCAGCTCACCACTAGGACTAGCGGGAAGCTCCTACAATGAGCAGTTCTTC. Its translation is CASSPLGLAGSSYNEQFF.

The chain recombines TRBV11-2 with TRBJ2-7, with D tentatively TRBD2 (6 bases). V was cut by 2 bases and J by 4 bases, with 21 bases left in between. The CDR3 spans 17 residues. Germline loops: CDR1 SGHAT, CDR2 FQNNGV. The CDR3 sequence: CASSLTYTGGEGYEQYF. CDR3 nucleotides: TGTGCCAGCAGCTTAACCTACACCGGGGGAGAAGGGTACGAGCAGTACTTC.

J is TRBJ2-2 and V is TRBV18; D call uncertain. Germline CDR1 is KGHSH and CDR2 is LQKENI. Trimming cost V 1 base and J 7 bases, with 4 bases left between them. The CDR3 contains 12 residues. CDR3 coding DNA: TGTGCCAGCTCACCACAGGGCGGGGAGCTGTTTTTT. Residues: CASSPQGGELFF. Combining the CDR3 with reference TRBV18 and TRBJ2-2 gives the whole variable domain NAGVMQNPRHLVRRRGQEARLRCSPMKGHSHVYWYRQLPEEGLKFMVYLQKENIIDESGMPKERFSAEFPKEGPSILRIQQVVRGDSAAYFCASSPQGGELFFGEGSRLTVL.

V gene TRBV4-2 combines with J gene TRBJ1-2; 9 bases are shared with TRBD1. After removal of 0 bases from V and 3 bases from J, the junction contained 11 bases not matched to a gene. Looked up from germline, CDR1 is LGHNA and CDR2 is YNFKEQ. The CDR3 runs to 18 residues. CDR3 nucleotide sequence: TGTGCCAGCAGCCAAGATGGGAACAGGGGGCTGGAAGACTATGGCTACACCTTC. This translates into CASSQDGNRGLEDYGYTF.

The gene calls are TRBV7-8 and TRBJ1-4; D ambiguous. CDR3 size: 16 residues. The germline gives CDR1 SGHVS, CDR2 FQNEAQ. The V and J ends lost 5 bases and 4 bases respectively, with 17 bases between them. The CDR3 nucleotides read TGTGCCAGCAGCCCCACCCCCGGGTTACGTAATGAAAAACTGTTTTTT. Its translation: CASSPTPGLRNEKLFF.